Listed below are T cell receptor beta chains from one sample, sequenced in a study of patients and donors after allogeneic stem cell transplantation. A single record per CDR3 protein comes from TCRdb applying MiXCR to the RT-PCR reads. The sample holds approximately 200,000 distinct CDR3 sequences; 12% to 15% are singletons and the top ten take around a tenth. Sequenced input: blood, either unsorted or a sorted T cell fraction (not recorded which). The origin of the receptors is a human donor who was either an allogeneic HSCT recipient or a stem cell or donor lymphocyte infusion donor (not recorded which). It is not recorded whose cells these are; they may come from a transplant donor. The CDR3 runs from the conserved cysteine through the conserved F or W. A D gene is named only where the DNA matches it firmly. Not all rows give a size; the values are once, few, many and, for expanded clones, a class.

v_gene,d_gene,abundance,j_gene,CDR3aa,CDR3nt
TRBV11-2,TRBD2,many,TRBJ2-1,CASSSAPGLAGGEQFF,TGTGCCAGCAGCTCCGCCCCGGGACTAGCGGGAGGTGAGCAGTTCTTC
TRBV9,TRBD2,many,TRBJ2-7,CASSGSGSDYEQYF,TGTGCCAGCAGCGGTAGCGGGAGTGACTACGAGCAGTACTTC
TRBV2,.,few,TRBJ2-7,CASSRRETSLHEQYF,TGTGCCAGCAGTCGCCGGGAGACATCTCTCCACGAGCAGTACTTC
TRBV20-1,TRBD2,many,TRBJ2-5,CSAIRGGSIISETQYF,TGCAGTGCTATTAGGGGCGGGAGCATCATATCGGAGACCCAGTACTTC
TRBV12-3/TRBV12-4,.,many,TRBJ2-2,CASNPRAAGTGELFF,TGTGCCAGCAACCCCCGGGCCGCTGGCACCGGGGAGCTGTTTTTT
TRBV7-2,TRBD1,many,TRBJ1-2,CASRISGGQANYGYTF,TGTGCCAGCAGAATAAGTGGGGGACAGGCTAACTATGGCTACACCTTC
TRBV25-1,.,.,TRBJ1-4,CASSDPVFELHNEKLFF,TGTGCCAGCAGTGACCCGGTTTTCGAGCTACATAATGAAAAACTGTTTTTT
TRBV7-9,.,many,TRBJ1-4,CASSRDRSTNEKLFF,TGTGCCAGCAGCCGTGACAGGTCAACTAATGAAAAACTGTTTTTT
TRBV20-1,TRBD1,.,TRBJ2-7,CSARTFYRDSEYEQYF,TGCAGTGCTAGAACGTTCTACAGGGACAGCGAGTACGAGCAGTACTTC
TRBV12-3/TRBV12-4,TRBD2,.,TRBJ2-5,CASSTGTSGGASQETQYF,TGTGCCAGCAGTACTGGGACTAGCGGGGGCGCTTCCCAAGAGACCCAGTACTTC
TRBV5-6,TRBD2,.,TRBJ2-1,CASSSVSGASYNEQFF,TGTGCCAGCAGCTCGGTAAGCGGGGCCTCCTACAATGAGCAGTTCTTC
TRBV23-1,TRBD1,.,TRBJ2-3,CASSQSLQGSTDTQYF,TGCGCCAGCAGTCAATCGTTACAGGGGAGCACAGATACGCAGTATTTT
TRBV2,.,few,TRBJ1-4,CASKRSATNEKLFF,TGTGCCAGCAAGAGGAGCGCAACTAATGAAAAACTGTTTTTT
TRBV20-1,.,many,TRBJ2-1,CSASGLNSYNEQFF,TGCAGTGCTTCAGGGTTAAACTCCTACAATGAGCAGTTCTTC
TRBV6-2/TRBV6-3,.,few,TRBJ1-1,CASSTRGLNTEAFF,TGTGCCAGCAGTACCAGGGGATTGAACACTGAAGCTTTCTTT
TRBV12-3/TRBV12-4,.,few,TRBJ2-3,CASRTDRYSTDTQYF,TGTGCCAGCAGGACCGACAGGTATAGCACAGATACGCAGTATTTT